The 28 T cell receptor beta chains given below trace back to one sample, sequenced in a study of regulatory T cells in long-lasting Graves disease. Arm-PCR of CDR3 regions and iRepertoire HTBI primers were used to build TCR beta libraries. TCRdb redid the calling of the multiplex PCR reads with MiXCR, one entry per CDR3 protein. The table lists 400,000 to 500,000 distinct CDR3 sequences, 12% to 15% of them singletons. Indicated time point: newly diagnosed GD, antithyroid drugs for less than 3 months. Making the TCR library involved RNA that had been extracted from PBMCs. These sequences were also reported in another study, on T cells in Graves' hyperthyroidism and ophthalmopathy.

Sequencing was performed on peripheral blood mononuclear cells (PBMCs), taken at new diagnosis, from a patient treated with antithyroid drugs. The receptors were gathered from a woman in her forties or fifties with Graves disease.

This clonotype was seen ten or more times. V is TRBV12-3 or TRBV12-4 and J is TRBJ2-7; unclear D gene. The CDR3 has 14 amino acids. V gave up 6 bases and J gave up 2 bases, with 14 bases separating them. As DNA, the CDR3 is TGTGCCAGCAGAGGCGGCAGTGGACCCTACGAGCAGTACTTC. As protein: CASRGGSGPYEQYF.

At least ten counts were recorded for this clonotype. The chain employs TRBV18 and TRBJ2-3; D possibly corresponds to TRBD1 (6 bases). CDR1 and CDR2 (germline): KGHSH, LQKENI. Trimming shortened V by 3 bases and J by 1 base, and 11 bases separated the two germline ends. This CDR3 is built from 15 residues. The CDR3 DNA sequence: TGTGCCAGCTCACCTGACCACAGGGGCACAGATACGCAGTATTTT. Translating it yields CASSPDHRGTDTQYF.

This clonotype was observed at least ten times. The chain uses TRBV6-5 and TRBJ1-2, with unresolved D. This CDR3 has 14 residues. Looked up from germline, CDR1 is MNHEY and CDR2 is SVGAGI. Trimming stripped 2 bases from V and 0 bases from J, with 7 bases between. The CDR3 region has the DNA TGTGCCAGCAGTTACGGGCATACTAACTATGGCTACACCTTC. This gives the protein CASSYGHTNYGYTF.

The sample holds many counts of this clonotype. V and J are TRBV12-3 or TRBV12-4 and TRBJ1-5, with a possible D match to TRBD1 (5 bases). The length of the CDR3 is 15 residues. V was shortened by 3 bases and J by 0 bases, with 9 bases between the two germline ends. The CDR3 protein is CASSFGGTSNQPQHF. CDR3 nucleotides: TGTGCCAGCAGTTTTGGGGGGACTAGCAATCAGCCCCAGCATTTT.

Many counts were recorded for this clonotype. This sequence joins TRBV6-1 and TRBJ2-3, with TRBD2 matching 15 bases. CDR1 and CDR2 from the germline V gene are MNHNS and SASEGT. The CDR3 length is 18 residues. Germline trimming cut 5 bases from V and 2 bases from J; bases unmatched to any gene: 8. The CDR3 reads CASSPPGLAGGPTDTQYF. CDR3 in DNA: TGTGCCAGCAGTCCACCGGGACTAGCGGGAGGACCCACAGATACGCAGTATTTT.

The table lists this clonotype with a few counts. The chain uses TRBV2 and TRBJ2-1; the D gene is possibly TRBD2 (5 bases). This CDR3 spans 13 amino acids. Trimming cost V 6 bases and J 6 bases, with 12 bases left between them. Germline CDR1 is SNHLY and CDR2 is FYNNEI. The CDR3 nucleotides read TGTGCCAGCAGGGACTTGGGGTTCAATGAGCAGTTCTTC. Translation: CASRDLGFNEQFF.

This clonotype occurred once. The chain joins TRBV6-5 to TRBJ2-2; 9 positions agree with TRBD2. V lost 2 bases to trimming and J lost 0 bases; unmatched junction nucleotides: 4. Germline V gives CDR1 MNHEY, CDR2 SVGAGI. The CDR3 totals 17 residues. The CDR3 DNA sequence: TGTGCCAGCAGTTACCCTAGCGGGACCCCGAACACCGGGGAGCTGTTTTTT. Residues: CASSYPSGTPNTGELFF.

The chain carries TRBV4-1 and TRBJ2-2; D unresolved. V shed 2 bases and J shed 1 base, with 5 bases lying between them. This CDR3 spans 14 amino acids. Germline loops: CDR1 MGHRA, CDR2 YSYEKL. The CDR3, as DNA: TGCGCCAGCAGCCAACCCTTGAACACCGGGGAGCTGTTTTTT. Protein product: CASSQPLNTGELFF.

There are a few counts of this clonotype. The chain uses TRBV10-3 and TRBJ2-5; 7 positions agree with TRBD1. This CDR3 comprises 15 residues. Per the germline V gene, CDR1 is ENHRY and CDR2 is SYGVKD. Trimming took 6 bases from V and 3 from J; bases not matched to a gene: 10. The CDR3 coding sequence is TGTGCCATCAGCCCTAGACCCGGGACAGAAGAGACCCAGTACTTC. Translating it yields CAISPRPGTEETQYF.

This clonotype came up many times. V gene TRBV6-2 or TRBV6-3 combines with J gene TRBJ2-1; 7 bases align to TRBD2. This CDR3 comprises 15 residues. Germline-derived CDR1 and CDR2 are MNHEY and SVGEGT. After removal of 6 bases from V and 3 bases from J, the junction contained 8 bases not matched to a gene. The CDR3 coding sequence is TGTGCCAGCAGCCCCGCCAGCGGGGACTACAATGAGCAGTTCTTC. It is translated as CASSPASGDYNEQFF.

The chain links TRBV11-2 to TRBJ1-6, with TRBD1 matching 7 bases. J lost 7 bases, V lost 6 bases, and 6 bases had no gene match. Germline CDR1 SGHAT, CDR2 FQNNGV. CDR3 length: 14 residues. The CDR3 sequence: CASSPGTVNSPLHF. CDR3 nucleotide sequence: TGTGCCAGCAGTCCCGGGACAGTAAATTCACCCCTCCACTTT.

Many counts were recorded for this clonotype. The chain is built from TRBV28 and TRBJ2-2; D remains ambiguous. The V gene's germline CDR1 is MDHEN and CDR2 SYDVKM. Trimming removed 5 bases at V and 0 bases at J, with 13 bases between. This CDR3 contains 16 residues. CDR3 sequence: CASSITFFANTGELFF. The CDR3 bases are TGTGCCAGCAGTATTACTTTTTTCGCGAACACCGGGGAGCTGTTTTTT.

In its sample, this clonotype was seen many times. The chain recombines TRBV30 with TRBJ2-6; possibly TRBD2 for D (6 bases). This CDR3 contains 14 residues. V was clipped by 5 bases and J by 2 bases, with 10 bases between them. CDR1 is GTSNPN, CDR2 SVGIG, per germline (reference sequence). In DNA, the CDR3 is TGTGCCTGGGCATGGGGGGCTGGGGCCAACGTCCTGACTTTC. This encodes CAWAWGAGANVLTF.

To note about this clonotype: Being one base from a much bigger clone, this may be a read error. The final CDR3 position lacks the conserved phenylalanine or tryptophan, pointing to a likely read error. This chain uses TRBV3-1 with TRBJ2-1, with 8 nucleotides matching TRBD2. V was pared by 4 bases and J by 6 bases, with 11 bases of the junction left unmatched. This CDR3 contains 16 residues. Germline V CDR1 and CDR2: LGHDT, YNNKEL (reference sequence). Here the CDR3 reads CASSRGAAGAGNEQFL. DNA of the CDR3: TGTGCCAGCAGCCGAGGGGCAGCGGGAGCCGGCAATGAGCAGTTCCTC.

In regard to this clonotype: This sequence may be a read error, since a much larger clone differs from it by one base. The chain is built from TRBV29-1 and TRBJ2-1; D is unresolved. This CDR3 contains 15 residues. In germline, CDR1 is SQVTM, CDR2 ANQGSEA. The CDR3 DNA is TGCAGCGTTGAATCAAAGTCCCCTATGCGCGTTGAGCAGATCTTC. It specifies CSVESKSPMRVEQIF.

V and J are TRBV7-2 and TRBJ2-5; no clear D. Trimming left V 1 base short and J 4 bases short, with 7 bases between. The CDR3 is 13 amino acids. Germline loops: CDR1 SGHTA, CDR2 FQGNSA. The CDR3 sequence is CASSLETLETQYF. The CDR3 DNA is TGTGCCAGCAGCTTAGAGACACTAGAGACCCAGTACTTC.

Ten or more counts support this clonotype. V usage is TRBV7-3 and J usage is TRBJ2-2; D gene unclear. This CDR3 has 17 amino acids. V was trimmed by 4 bases and J by 0 bases, leaving 15 bases between them. Germline V gene data show CDR1 as SGHTA and CDR2 as FQGTGA. The chain's CDR3 is CASSSNPDVTNTGELFF. The CDR3 DNA reads as TGTGCCAGCAGCTCCAACCCCGACGTTACGAACACCGGGGAGCTGTTTTTT.

The sample holds many counts of this clonotype. The V call is TRBV30, the J call TRBJ1-5; TRBD1 is a possible D gene (5 bases). This CDR3 comprises 15 residues. With 0 bases removed from V and 6 bases from J, the gap between germline ends came to 15 bases. Germline loops: CDR1 GTSNPN, CDR2 SVGIG (reference sequence). This CDR3 is CAWSVDSRRGQPQHF. DNA of the CDR3: TGTGCCTGGAGTGTAGACAGTCGGCGCGGTCAGCCCCAGCATTTT.

At least ten counts were recorded for this clonotype. This rearrangement joins TRBV28 to TRBJ2-3; D assignment may be TRBD1 or TRBD2 (5 bases each). This CDR3 comprises 15 residues. The germline V gene has CDR1 MDHEN and CDR2 SYDVKM. Trimming removed 6 bases from V and 2 bases from J, with 15 bases in between. The chain's CDR3 is CASSSVGVYTDTQYF. CDR3 coding DNA: TGTGCCAGCAGCTCGGTGGGGGTTTACACAGATACGCAGTATTTT.

This clonotype came up many times. The DNA for the CDR3 is TGCAGTGCGAGACAGGGTAATAGCAATCAGCCCCAGCATTTT. It specifies CSARQGNSNQPQHF. The gene calls are TRBV20-1 and TRBJ1-5, with 7 bases lining up with TRBD1. The CDR3 totals 14 residues. The V and J ends lost 6 bases and 0 bases, in that order; junction bases with no gene match: 5. In germline, CDR1 is DFQATT, CDR2 SNEGSKA (reference sequence).

V is TRBV6-5 and J is TRBJ1-4, with D unresolved. The V end was cut by 0 bases, the J end by 5 bases, with 13 bases between. Germline CDR1 and CDR2: MNHEY and SVGAGI. CDR3 length: 16 residues. The DNA for the CDR3 is TGTGCCAGCAGTTACTCATGGGGTCAGGTCAATGAAAAACTGTTTTTT. Amino acid sequence: CASSYSWGQVNEKLFF.

V is TRBV19 and J is TRBJ2-1, with TRBD1 matching over 9 bases. Germline V gene lookup returns CDR1 LNHDA and CDR2 SQIVND (reference sequence). With 4 bases clipped from V and 8 bases from J, the junction kept 6 bases outside the gene matches. CDR3 length: 14 amino acids. For the CDR3, the DNA is TGTGCCAGTAGTAAACGGACAGGGGACCATGAGCAGTTCTTC. Protein sequence: CASSKRTGDHEQFF.

There are many counts of this clonotype. In DNA, the CDR3 is TGTGCCAGCAGCCCGGGACATGCGATGGAGACCCAGTACTTC. It codes for CASSPGHAMETQYF. The genes are TRBV12-3 or TRBV12-4 and TRBJ2-5; maybe TRBD1 (6 bases). The CDR3 runs to 14 residues. V lost 6 bases to trimming and J lost 5 bases, with 16 bases between them.

This clonotype came up many times. This chain joins TRBV29-1 and TRBJ2-3, with 14 bases that match TRBD2. The V gene end was trimmed by 0 bases and the J gene end by 2 bases; junction bases not matched to a gene: 4. CDR1 and CDR2 from the germline V gene are SQVTM and ANQGSEA. This CDR3 is built from 17 residues. The CDR3 protein is CSVEDPGLAGDTDTQYF. CDR3 bases: TGCAGCGTTGAAGACCCGGGACTAGCGGGGGACACAGATACGCAGTATTTT.

As regards this clonotype: A much bigger clone sits one base away, suggesting this may be a read error. This chain uses TRBV6-2 or TRBV6-3 with TRBJ2-1; D perhaps matches TRBD1 (6 bases). This CDR3 region has 14 residues. Germline CDR1 and CDR2: MNHEY and SVGEGT. Trimming pared 5 bases from V and 5 bases from J, leaving 13 bases between. For the CDR3, the DNA is TGTGCCAGCAGTCCATGGACAGAAGACAATGAGCAGTTCTTC. It yields the protein CASSPWTEDNEQFF.

Ten or more counts support this clonotype. This chain joins TRBV6-5 and TRBJ2-1, with TRBD1 as a possible D gene (6 bases). Germline V gene data show CDR1 as MNHEY and CDR2 as SVGAGI. CDR3 length equals 19 residues. Trimming cost V 1 base and J 9 bases, with 28 bases left between them. The CDR3 sequence is CASSYYRTALPDPDSEQFF. CDR3 nucleotides: TGTGCCAGCAGTTACTACCGGACAGCCCTACCCGACCCCGACAGTGAGCAGTTCTTC.

Note on this clonotype: This sequence may be a read error, since a much larger clone differs from it by one base. The gene calls are TRBV6-9 and TRBJ1-5, with D perhaps matching TRBD1 (6 bases). V lost 4 bases to trimming and J lost 7 bases, with 17 bases between them. Germline V gives CDR1 MNHGY, CDR2 SVAAGI. This CDR3 is 15 amino acids long. This chain's CDR3 is CASSSGDGGRQPQHF. The DNA of the CDR3 is TGTGCCAGCAGTTCAGGGGACGGGGGGCGACAGCCCCAGCATTTT.

This clonotype was detected many times. This sequence joins TRBV12-5 and TRBJ2-1, with D possibly matching TRBD1 (5 bases). This CDR3 has 14 residues. The V gene's germline CDR1 is LGHNT and CDR2 FRNRAP. V dropped 1 base and J dropped 10 bases, with 14 bases sitting between them. CDR3 nucleotides: TGTGCTAGTGGTTTGGGTCCTCAGGGAAACGAGCAGTTCTTC. This codes for CASGLGPQGNEQFF.